This T cell receptor beta chain originates from a study of T-cell memory formation after mild COVID-19. Study context: TCR clusters showed largely donor specificity. Study-wide results and caveats: Memory sampled before infection contained some responding clones, suggesting cross-reactive memory joined.

This CDR3 spans 15 amino acids. Germline assignment: CDR1 DFQATT and CDR2 SNEGSKA (reference sequence). J gave up 5 bases and V 6 bases, and 15 bases lay outside the gene matches. This clonotype was counted only a few times. Its specificity is unknown. Constant-segment-primed 5'RACE gave TCR alpha and TCR beta cDNA libraries with sample barcodes and UMIs. TCRdb re-called the 5' RACE reads with MiXCR, one entry per CDR3 protein. The table has about 390,000 distinct CDR3 sequences, about 15% seen once. The genes are TRBV20-1 and TRBJ2-5; 7 positions agree with TRBD2. Input material: PBMCs or a T cell subset sorted from them (not recorded which). This clonotype was obtained from a man between 18 and 35 years old who had mild COVID-19 (a few samples of this study predate the infection). Cell type and time point are not known. CDR3 nucleotides: TGCAGTGCCCCATTATGGCGGGGGTTGGGGGAGACCCAGTACTTC. Its protein is CSAPLWRGLGETQYF.